This T cell receptor beta chain is from a study of cytomegalovirus exposure and HLA in healthy donors. Study conclusions and caveats: In a later analysis, several top co-occurrence clusters appeared linked to parvovirus B19, influenza, CMV and Epstein-Barr virus. Among the sequence variants, a highly shared cluster was likely an artifact of sequencing. The authors listed 150 or so TCR beta chains as cytomegalovirus-associated. V segments that were indistinguishable, TRBV6-2 and TRBV6-3 among them, were omitted from analysis.

The CDR3 is made up of 17 amino acids. Germline values: CDR1 LNHDA, CDR2 SQIVND (reference sequence). V lost 5 bases and J lost 6; bases outside the gene matches: 19. Vbeta (60) and Jbeta (13) primers were used in the PCR. Only in-frame clones appear in the TCRdb table, and some are missing; sequencing was by immunoSEQ multiplex PCR. The table has 95,000 to 100,000 clones, 74% seen once. In its sample, this clone was seen a few times. Its antigen is currently unknown. This chain connects TRBV19 to TRBJ2-7; 7 nucleotides line up with TRBD1. The sample comprised PBMCs. The TCR comes from a male donor in good health and CMV-seronegative. For the CDR3, the DNA is TGTGCCAGTAGTTACCGCCCCGGCGACAGGGCTGCCCTCGAGCAGTACTTC. Protein sequence: CASSYRPGDRAALEQYF.